These 27 T cell receptor beta chains share one sample of origin, sequenced in a study of T cells expressing NK-cell markers. TCRdb reprocessed the 5' RACE reads, keeping one entry per CDR3 protein, no DNA. The table counts 350,000 to 400,000 distinct CDR3 sequences; approximately 11% lies in the top ten. The sequenced material came from blood T cells: a sorted CD56 or NKG2C T cell subset, CD4+ or CD8+ T cells, or bulk PBMC T cells (not recorded which). These receptor sequences come from a woman in her 50s in good health.

The gene calls are TRBV20-1 and TRBJ2-1; TCRdb reports TRBD2, a call that lacks DNA to check it against. CDR3 length equals 15 residues. Germline CDR1 reads DFQATT; CDR2 reads SNEGSKA (reference sequence). The CDR3 here is CSARHTGTWTNEQFF.

The genes are TRBV21-1 and TRBJ2-7; TCRdb calls TRBD2, which cannot be checked without DNA. TRBV21-1 is designated a pseudogene. CDR3 length equals 17 residues. CDR3 amino acids: CARPGTYPRRHTYEQYF.

The CDR3 protein is CATSRLGTHAYEQYF. The V and J genes are TRBV15 and TRBJ2-7; the TRBD2 assignment by TCRdb is unverifiable without DNA. This CDR3 contains 15 residues. Germline assignment: CDR1 LNHNV and CDR2 YYDKDF (reference sequence).

The chain combines TRBV4-1 with TRBJ1-2. Germline CDR1 is MGHRA and CDR2 is YSYEKL. The CDR3 has 11 residues. This CDR3 is CASGKGGSYTF.

The chain recombines TRBV29-1 with TRBJ2-5; the D gene TCRdb calls, TRBD1, cannot be checked with no DNA. Germline V gene data show CDR1 as SQVTM and CDR2 as ANQGSEA. This CDR3 is built from 12 residues. CDR3 amino acids: CSVRTGSETQYF.

The chain combines TRBV4-1 with TRBJ2-5; as DNA is missing, the TRBD1 call by TCRdb cannot be tested. Germline V gene sequence: CDR1 MGHRA, CDR2 YSYEKL. The CDR3 has 15 residues. The CDR3 loop is CASSRGTGIWETQYF.

The chain joins TRBV20-1 to TRBJ2-1; the D call from TCRdb, TRBD1, cannot be confirmed without DNA. CDR3 length: 13 residues. CDR1 and CDR2 (germline): DFQATT, SNEGSKA (reference sequence). The CDR3 spells CSARGRMGNEQFF.

The V gene is TRBV12-3 or TRBV12-4, the J gene TRBJ2-3; the D call of TRBD1 rests on TCRdb alone, since no DNA is present to check it. The length of the CDR3 is 18 residues. The CDR3 sequence is CASSLAGWTGKEKDTQYF.

The rearrangement links TRBV12-3 or TRBV12-4 to TRBJ2-6; TCRdb gives TRBD2 as the D gene, but with no DNA this cannot be confirmed. This CDR3 region has 15 residues. CDR3 protein: CASSLRAPGANVLTF.

The V and J genes are TRBV10-1 and TRBJ2-3; the TCRdb call, TRBD2, lacks DNA for checking. CDR3 length: 17 amino acids. Germline assignment: CDR1 WNHNN and CDR2 SYGVQD (reference sequence). The CDR3 loop reads CASSESAAGGSTDTQYF.

The rearrangement joins TRBV9 to TRBJ1-1; TCRdb selects TRBD1, and the lack of DNA leaves this call unchecked. The CDR3 consists of 15 residues. The germline CDR1 and CDR2 sequences are SGDLS and YYNGEE. CDR3 protein: CASSGPGGGNTEAFF.

The chain links TRBV5-4 to TRBJ1-2. The CDR3 has 15 residues. Germline lookup yields CDR1 SGHNT and CDR2 YYREEE (reference sequence). The CDR3 spells CASSPGPTLGDGYTF.

The chain links TRBV5-1 to TRBJ2-5; without DNA, the TCRdb call of TRBD2 cannot be checked. This CDR3 region has 14 residues. The germline gives CDR1 SGHRS, CDR2 YFSETQ. CDR3 protein: CASSPTAPPETQYF.

The chain recombines TRBV6-5 with TRBJ2-5; the D call of TRBD2 rests on TCRdb alone, since no DNA is present to check it. Germline V gene data show CDR1 as MNHEY and CDR2 as SVGAGI. The CDR3 loop spans 17 amino acids. The CDR3 spells CASSYDPAGDLQETQYF.

The chain carries TRBV29-1 and TRBJ2-3. This CDR3 has 12 amino acids. Germline values: CDR1 SQVTM, CDR2 ANQGSEA. The CDR3 sequence is CSVEHVSDTQYF.

The chain has TRBV6-5 and TRBJ2-7; TCRdb picks TRBD1, but there is no DNA to check that call. There are 16 residues in the CDR3. Germline lookup yields CDR1 MNHEY and CDR2 SVGAGI. CDR3 residues: CASSLGGTGQSYEQYF.

The chain links TRBV6-5 to TRBJ1-3; there is no DNA to check the TCRdb D call of TRBD1. Germline lookup yields CDR1 MNHEY and CDR2 SVGAGI. The CDR3 is made up of 18 amino acids. CDR3 in amino acids: CASSLGQGAQLRGNTIYF.

This rearrangement joins TRBV30 to TRBJ2-7. Germline-derived CDR1 and CDR2 are GTSNPN and SVGIG (reference sequence). The CDR3 runs to 15 residues. The CDR3 is CAWVSRDTWAYEQYF.

CDR3 sequence reads: CASSPGAPTYEQYF. The chain uses TRBV7-3 and TRBJ2-7; TCRdb designates TRBD1, a call that cannot be tested without DNA. The CDR3 extends over 14 amino acids. Germline lookup yields CDR1 SGHTA and CDR2 FQGTGA.

This chain joins TRBV15 and TRBJ2-7; the TCRdb call, TRBD1, lacks DNA for checking. The CDR3 totals 15 residues. Germline assignment: CDR1 LNHNV and CDR2 YYDKDF (reference sequence). CDR3 in amino acids: CATSRADRGRDEQYF.

The CDR3 loop is CASSLGQGGRSYTF. The genes are TRBV27 and TRBJ1-2. CDR1 and CDR2 from the germline V gene are MNHEY and SMNVEV (reference sequence). The CDR3 is made up of 14 amino acids.

This chain links TRBV4-2 with TRBJ2-2; the TRBD1 assignment by TCRdb is unverifiable without DNA. Germline CDR1 reads LGHNA; CDR2 reads YNFKEQ. The CDR3 has 16 amino acids. CDR3: CASSQGTGGVSGELFF.

The chain employs TRBV11-3 and TRBJ2-1; TCRdb reports TRBD2, a call that lacks DNA to check it against. This CDR3 has 15 residues. Germline CDR1 and CDR2: SGHNT and YENEEA. The CDR3 sequence is CASSQTSGAYNEQFF.

V is TRBV20-1 and J is TRBJ2-5; TCRdb's D call, TRBD1, is unchecked because there is no DNA. In germline, CDR1 is DFQATT, CDR2 SNEGSKA (reference sequence). This CDR3 spans 17 amino acids. This CDR3 reads CSASPRGGTVLQETQYF.

The V call is TRBV20-1, the J call TRBJ2-3. Per the germline V gene, CDR1 is DFQATT and CDR2 is SNEGSKA (reference sequence). The CDR3 length is 13 residues. The CDR3 loop is CSASVAGTDTQYF.

The V gene is TRBV4-1, the J gene TRBJ1-5; TCRdb designates TRBD1, a call that cannot be tested without DNA. CDR3 length: 18 residues. Germline CDR1 reads MGHRA; CDR2 reads YSYEKL. CDR3 loop: CASSLTRQAGGSNQPQHF.

The chain combines TRBV30 with TRBJ2-1. The CDR3 is made up of 13 amino acids. CDR1 and CDR2 from the germline V gene are GTSNPN and SVGIG (reference sequence). CDR3 in amino acids: CAWSKSSYNEQFF.